Described below is a single T cell receptor (beta chain) sequence and its context. These data belong to a study of blood T cells in healthy people across ages. It was with a sample-barcoded 5' primer and a J-beta primer mix that a second PCR of roughly 7 to 12 cycles was run. In TCRdb, the 5' RACE reads were re-called with MiXCR into one record per CDR3 protein. The top ten clones hold around a fifth of a sample with some 710,000 distinct CDR3 sequences, approximately 21% of them seen once. The germline V gene encodes CDR1 MNHEY and CDR2 SVGAGI. J gave up 2 bases and V 0 bases, and 17 bases lay outside the gene matches. The length of the CDR3 is 21 residues.

The rearrangement joins TRBV6-5 to TRBJ2-1; 9 bases align to TRBD2. The sequence derives from a man between 65 and 79 years old in good health. Sequenced: blood. Here the CDR3 reads CASSYSFGGRVGLRAYNEQFF. The CDR3, as DNA: TGTGCCAGCAGTTACTCCTTTGGCGGGAGGGTCGGTTTAAGGGCCTACAATGAGCAGTTCTTC.